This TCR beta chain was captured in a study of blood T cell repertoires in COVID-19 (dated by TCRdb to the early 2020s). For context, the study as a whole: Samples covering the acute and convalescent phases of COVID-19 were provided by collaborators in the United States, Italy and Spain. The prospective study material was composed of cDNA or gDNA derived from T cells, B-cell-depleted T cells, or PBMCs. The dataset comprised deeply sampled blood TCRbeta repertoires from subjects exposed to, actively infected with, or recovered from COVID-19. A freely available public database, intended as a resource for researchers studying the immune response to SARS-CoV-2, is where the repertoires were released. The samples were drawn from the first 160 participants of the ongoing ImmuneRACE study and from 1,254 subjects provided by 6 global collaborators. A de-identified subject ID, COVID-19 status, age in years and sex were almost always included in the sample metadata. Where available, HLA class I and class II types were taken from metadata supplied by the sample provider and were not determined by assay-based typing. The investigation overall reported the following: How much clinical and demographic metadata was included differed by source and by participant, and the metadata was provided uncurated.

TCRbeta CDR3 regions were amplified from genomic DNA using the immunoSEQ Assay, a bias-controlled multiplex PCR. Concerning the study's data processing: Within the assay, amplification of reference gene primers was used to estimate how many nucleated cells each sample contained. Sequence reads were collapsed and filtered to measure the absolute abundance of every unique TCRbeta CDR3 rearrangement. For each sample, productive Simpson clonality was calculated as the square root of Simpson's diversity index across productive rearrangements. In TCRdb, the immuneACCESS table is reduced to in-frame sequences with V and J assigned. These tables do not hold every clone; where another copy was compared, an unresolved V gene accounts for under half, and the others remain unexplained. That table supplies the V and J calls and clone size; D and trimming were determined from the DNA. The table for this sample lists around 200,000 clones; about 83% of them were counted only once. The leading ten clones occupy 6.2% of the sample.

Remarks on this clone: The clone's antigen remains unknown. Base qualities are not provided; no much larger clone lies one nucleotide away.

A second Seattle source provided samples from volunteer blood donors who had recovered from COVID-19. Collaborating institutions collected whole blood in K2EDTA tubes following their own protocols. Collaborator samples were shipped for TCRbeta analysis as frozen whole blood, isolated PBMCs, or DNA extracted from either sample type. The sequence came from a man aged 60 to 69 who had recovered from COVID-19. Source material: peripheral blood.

DNA sequence: TGTGCCAGCAGCTTCACCCCCCAGGGGGCATATGGCTACACCTTC. Its protein product is CASSFTPQGAYGYTF. This receptor chain uses TRBV6-5 and TRBJ1-2; a stretch of 8 junction bases matches TRBD1. CDR3 length: 15 amino acids, cysteine to phenylalanine. Only the CDR3 DNA is retained, 45 bases long and in frame from the first base. Trimmed from V: 6 bases; trimmed from J: 5 bases; junction bases lacking a gene match: 11. The germline V gene sets CDR1 to MNHEY and CDR2 to SVGAGI.